A selection of T cell receptor beta chains follows, all from one sample in a study of CD8+ T cells in alopecia areata. TCRdb keeps only in-frame clones here, not all; method: immunoSEQ multiplex PCR. The sample yields about 140,000 clones, approximately 86% seen once. Sequencing used CD8+ T cells sorted from blood, obtained at week 4, from a patient treated with tofacitinib. Receptors originate from a human donor with alopecia areata. Both conserved end residues are part of each CDR3. D genes are given only for firm matches. Not all rows give a size; the values are once, few, many and, for expanded clones, a class.

TRBV29-1,-,-,TRBJ2-1,CSVGRGGTENEQFF,TGCAGCGTGGGGAGAGGGGGGACTGAGAATGAGCAGTTCTTC
TRBV7-2,-,-,TRBJ2-4,CASSLDGPPIKNIQYF,TGTGCCAGCAGCTTAGACGGGCCCCCCATCAAAAACATTCAGTACTTC
TRBV27,-,once,TRBJ2-1,CASSWTVTGWSGNEQFF,TGTGCCAGCAGTTGGACGGTTACCGGGTGGTCAGGGAATGAGCAGTTCTTC
TRBV5-6,-,-,TRBJ2-7,CASSPTGANYEQYF,TGTGCCAGCAGCCCCACGGGGGCCAACTACGAGCAGTACTTC
TRBV30,-,once,TRBJ2-7,CAWSATTGEQYF,TGTGCCTGGAGTGCCACGACAGGCGAGCAGTACTTC
TRBV27,TRBD1,once,TRBJ1-1,CASSLRSGGSKDTEAFF,TGTGCCAGCAGTTTACGGTCAGGGGGCTCTAAGGACACTGAAGCTTTCTTT
TRBV12-5,TRBD1,-,TRBJ2-5,CASGPDRGDQETQYF,TGTGCTAGTGGACCCGACAGGGGGGATCAAGAGACCCAGTACTTC
TRBV11-3,TRBD2,-,TRBJ2-3,CASSLDGASGLTDTQYF,TGTGCCAGCAGCTTAGATGGGGCTAGCGGACTCACAGATACGCAGTATTTT
TRBV5-4,-,few,TRBJ1-1,CASSPFPGVETEAFF,TGTGCCAGCAGCCCTTTTCCAGGGGTAGAGACTGAAGCTTTCTTT
TRBV27,-,-,TRBJ2-3,CASSRPAGNTQYF,TGTGCCAGCAGCAGACCCGCGGGAAATACGCAGTATTTT
TRBV25-1,TRBD1,-,TRBJ2-5,CASSEGQGAQETQYF,TGTGCCAGCAGTGAAGGTCAGGGGGCCCAAGAGACCCAGTACTTC
TRBV19,-,few,TRBJ2-1,CASSPGGDYNEQFF,TGTGCCAGTAGTCCCGGTGGGGACTACAATGAGCAGTTCTTC